This T cell receptor (beta chain) is drawn from a study of beta chain features in type 1 diabetes. Study outcomes and limitations: Type 1 diabetes patients showed fewer insertions and more deletions at VDJ junctions.

There are a few counts of this clone. Antigen specificity is unknown. Every bit of the isolated RNA underwent reverse transcription, so sequencing read expressed TCRB transcripts. Reads from naive, central memory and regulatory T cell samples averaged around 3.5 million. Using immunoSEQ multiplex PCR, the repertoire was profiled, and TCRdb retains in-frame clones only, with some absent. The top ten clones hold over 2% of a sample with approximately 170,000 clones, 9% to 10% of them seen once. One heparinised blood draw, averaging roughly 110 mL, came from each donor. Each population that was sorted was more than 98% pure. Germline CDR1 reads SNHLY; CDR2 reads FYNNEI. CDR3 length: 10 residues. Trimming pared 8 bases from V and 12 bases from J, leaving 12 bases between.

The receptor was isolated from a woman under 30 in good health. J is TRBJ2-3 and V is TRBV2; tentative D call: TRBD1 (6 bases). Material: central memory CD4+ T cells from blood. The CDR3 reads CASEGQFQYF. CDR3 coding DNA: TGTGCCAGCGAAGGACAGTTCCAGTATTTT.